A selection of T cell receptor beta chains follows, all from one sample in a study of CD8+CD57+ T cells in acquired aplastic anemia. TCRdb analysed the reads with MiXCR anew, one entry per CDR3 protein. The data show roughly 190,000 distinct CDR3 sequences, with about half seen just once and roughly 15% held by the top ten. Sequencing was performed on sorted CD4+, CD8+, or CD8+CD57+ T cells (not recorded which) from PBMCs. The receptors come from a human donor in good health, serving as a control. The CDR3 runs from the conserved cysteine through the conserved F or W. The D gene is left open where the match is weak. Not every row has a clone size; where given, it reads once, few, many or a size class.

TRBV27	TRBD2	TRBJ2-3	few	TGTGCCAGCAGTTCCCGCCGACTAGCGGGGGGTGATACGCAGTATTTT	CASSSRRLAGGDTQYF
TRBV7-9	-	TRBJ2-3	many	TGTGCCAGCAGCCAGATCTCAGATACGCAGTATTTT	CASSQISDTQYF
TRBV7-2	-	TRBJ1-3	-	TGTGCCAGCAGCTTAGGTTTTCCAGGGAGGAACACCATATATTTT	CASSLGFPGRNTIYF
TRBV15	-	TRBJ1-3	many	TGTGCCACCAGCAGAGATCGGAGTGGAAACACCATATATTTT	CATSRDRSGNTIYF
TRBV7-2	TRBD1	TRBJ1-6	-	TGTGCCAGCAGCTTAGGAGGACAGGGTACCTTT	CASSLGGQGTF
TRBV9	-	TRBJ1-2	-	TGTGCCAGCAGCTTAGGTCTAGCGGGGGGTGGATATGGCTACACCTTC	CASSLGLAGGGYGYTF
TRBV7-6	-	TRBJ2-7	-	TGTGCCAGCAGCTTCCGGGCAGGGGACGATCGGACCTACGAGCAGTACTTC	CASSFRAGDDRTYEQYF
TRBV7-7	-	TRBJ2-7	-	TGTGCTAGCAGCTTAGCCCTGGGGGTTTCTTACGAGCAGTACTTC	CASSLALGVSYEQYF
TRBV7-9	-	TRBJ2-7	many	TGTGCCAGCAGCTCTCGGGACAACTCCTACGAGCAGTACTTC	CASSSRDNSYEQYF
TRBV24-1	-	TRBJ1-2	many	TGTGCCACCAGCAAAGGGGAACTTAATAACTATGGCTACACCTTC	CATSKGELNNYGYTF
TRBV10-3	-	TRBJ1-1	many	TGTGCCATCTTGAAGGGAACAGGGTCGGGGAACACTGAAGCTTTCTTT	CAILKGTGSGNTEAFF
TRBV7-3	-	TRBJ2-4	-	TGTGCCAGCAGCCAAGGCCTGCCTGAGGGCGCTGGAGCCAAAAACATTCAGTACTTC	CASSQGLPEGAGAKNIQYF
TRBV2	TRBD1	TRBJ1-3	many	TGTGCCAGCAGGGACGTACAACAGGGGTTATACTCTGGAAACACCATATATTTT	CASRDVQQGLYSGNTIYF
TRBV24-1	TRBD1	TRBJ1-5	few	TGTGCCACCAGTGAGGGGGGACAGGGGGGTCAGCCCCAGCATTTT	CATSEGGQGGQPQHF
TRBV20-1	-	TRBJ2-3	-	TGCAGTGCTAGAGATCTAGCGGATACGCAGTATTTT	CSARDLADTQYF
TRBV19	-	TRBJ1-1	many	TGTGCCAGTAGTACTTACGGGAACACTGAAGCTTTCTTT	CASSTYGNTEAFF
TRBV7-2	TRBD2	TRBJ2-1	-	TGTGCCAGCAGCTTATGTTTACGACGACTAGCGGGGGGCTATGAGCAGTTCTTC	CASSLCLRRLAGGYEQFF
TRBV6-6	TRBD1	TRBJ1-2	-	TGTGCCAGCAGTTACTCGGCAGGGGGCGATGGCTACACCTTC	CASSYSAGGDGYTF
TRBV10-2	-	TRBJ1-2	-	TGCGCCAGCAGCTTGGGGCACCCGAGCACCTATGGCTACACCTTC	CASSLGHPSTYGYTF
TRBV2	-	TRBJ1-5	few	TGTGCCAGCAGTGAACAGGGCAATCAGCCCCAGCATTTT	CASSEQGNQPQHF
TRBV29-1	-	TRBJ2-7	-	TGCAGCGTTGAAGATGGAGATTATTACTCCTACGAGCAGTACTTC	CSVEDGDYYSYEQYF
TRBV2	-	TRBJ2-1	-	TGTGCCAGCAGTGAAGAGAGTGAGCAGTTCTTC	CASSEESEQFF
TRBV10-3	TRBD1	TRBJ1-5	-	TGTGCCATCAGTGACTCGGGACAGCCGCTCGGTCAGCCCCAGCATTTT	CAISDSGQPLGQPQHF